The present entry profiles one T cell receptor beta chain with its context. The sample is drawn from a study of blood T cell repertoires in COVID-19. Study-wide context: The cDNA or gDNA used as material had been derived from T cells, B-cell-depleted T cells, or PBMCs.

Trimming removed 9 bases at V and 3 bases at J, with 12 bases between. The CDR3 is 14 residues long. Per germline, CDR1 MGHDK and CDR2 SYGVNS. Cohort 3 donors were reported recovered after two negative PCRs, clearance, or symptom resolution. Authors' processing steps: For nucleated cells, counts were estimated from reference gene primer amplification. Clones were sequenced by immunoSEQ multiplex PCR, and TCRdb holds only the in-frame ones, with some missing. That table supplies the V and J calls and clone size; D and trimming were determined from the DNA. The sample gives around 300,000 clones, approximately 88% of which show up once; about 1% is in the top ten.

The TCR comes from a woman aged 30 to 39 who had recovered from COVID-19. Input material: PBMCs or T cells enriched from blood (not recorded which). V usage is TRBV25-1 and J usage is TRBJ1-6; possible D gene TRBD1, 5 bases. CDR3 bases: TGTGCCAGTGCCGGACACTTCTATAATTCACCCCTCCACTTT. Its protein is CASAGHFYNSPLHF.